Sequencing of this TCR beta chain was carried out in a study of blood T cell repertoires in COVID-19. In the original workflow: Amplified reference gene primers provided the basis for estimating nucleated cell counts. Assay used: immunoSEQ multiplex PCR; TCRdb lists only in-frame clones, some missing. That table is the source of V, J and clone size, and D and trimming were worked out from the DNA. The table shows roughly 220,000 clones, with 80% to 90% occurring only once. From germline, CDR1 is MNHEY and CDR2 SMNVEV (reference sequence). CDR3 length: 16 residues. Losses at the gene ends were 7 bases for V and 2 bases for J; bases not matched to a gene: 8.

V is TRBV27 and J is TRBJ2-2, with 9 bases that match TRBD1. The material sequenced was PBMCs or T cells enriched from blood (not recorded which). The sequence was obtained from a woman between 50 and 59 years old with acute COVID-19. The chain's CDR3 is CASKSTGGPNTGELFF. CDR3 nucleotide sequence: TGTGCCAGCAAATCAACAGGGGGCCCCAACACCGGGGAGCTGTTTTTT.